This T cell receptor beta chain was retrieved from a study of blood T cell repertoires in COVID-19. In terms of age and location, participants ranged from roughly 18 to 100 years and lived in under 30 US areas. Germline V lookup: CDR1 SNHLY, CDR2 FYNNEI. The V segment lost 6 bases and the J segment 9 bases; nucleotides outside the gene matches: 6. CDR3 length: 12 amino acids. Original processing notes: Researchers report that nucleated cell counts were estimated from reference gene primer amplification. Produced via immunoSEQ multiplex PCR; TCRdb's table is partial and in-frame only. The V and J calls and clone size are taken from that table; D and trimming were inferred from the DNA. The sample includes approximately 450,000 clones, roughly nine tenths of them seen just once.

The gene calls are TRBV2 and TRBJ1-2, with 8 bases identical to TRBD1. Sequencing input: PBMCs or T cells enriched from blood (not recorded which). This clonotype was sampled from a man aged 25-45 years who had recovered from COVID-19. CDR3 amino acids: CASRQGARSYTF. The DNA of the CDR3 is TGTGCCAGCAGGCAGGGGGCGAGGAGCTACACCTTC.